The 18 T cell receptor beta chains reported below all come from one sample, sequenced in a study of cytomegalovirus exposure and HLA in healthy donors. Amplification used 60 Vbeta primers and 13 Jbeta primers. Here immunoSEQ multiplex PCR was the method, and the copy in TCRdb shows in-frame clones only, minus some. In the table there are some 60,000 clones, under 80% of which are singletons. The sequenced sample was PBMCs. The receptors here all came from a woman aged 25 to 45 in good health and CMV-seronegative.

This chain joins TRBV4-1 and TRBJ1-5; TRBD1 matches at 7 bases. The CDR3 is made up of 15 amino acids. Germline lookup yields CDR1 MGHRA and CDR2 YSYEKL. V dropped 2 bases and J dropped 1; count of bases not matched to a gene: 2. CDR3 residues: CASSQIQGSNQPQHF. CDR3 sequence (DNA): TGCGCCAGCAGCCAAATACAGGGGAGCAATCAGCCCCAGCATTTT.

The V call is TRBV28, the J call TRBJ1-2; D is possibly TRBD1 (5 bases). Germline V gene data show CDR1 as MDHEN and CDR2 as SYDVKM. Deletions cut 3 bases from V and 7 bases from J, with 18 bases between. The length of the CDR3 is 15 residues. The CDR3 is CASSFFPGRSGGYTF. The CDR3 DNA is TGTGCCAGCAGTTTTTTCCCAGGGCGGTCAGGTGGCTACACCTTC.

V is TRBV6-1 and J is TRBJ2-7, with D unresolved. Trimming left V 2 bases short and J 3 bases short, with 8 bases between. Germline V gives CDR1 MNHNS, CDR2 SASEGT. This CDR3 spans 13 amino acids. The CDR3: CASSELYSYEQYF. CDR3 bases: TGTGCCAGCAGTGAACTATACAGCTACGAGCAGTACTTC.

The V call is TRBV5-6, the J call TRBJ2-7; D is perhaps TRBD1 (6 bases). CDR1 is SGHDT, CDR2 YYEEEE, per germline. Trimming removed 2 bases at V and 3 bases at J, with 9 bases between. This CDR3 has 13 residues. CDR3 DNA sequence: TGTGCCAGCAGCTTCCGGGACAACTACGAGCAGTACGTC. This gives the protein CASSFRDNYEQYV.

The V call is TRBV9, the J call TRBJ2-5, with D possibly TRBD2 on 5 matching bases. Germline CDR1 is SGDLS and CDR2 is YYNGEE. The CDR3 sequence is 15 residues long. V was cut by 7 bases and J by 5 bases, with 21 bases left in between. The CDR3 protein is CASSKSPSPTETQYF. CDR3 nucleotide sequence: TGTGCCAGCTCAAAATCACCTAGCCCGACGGAGACCCAGTACTTC.

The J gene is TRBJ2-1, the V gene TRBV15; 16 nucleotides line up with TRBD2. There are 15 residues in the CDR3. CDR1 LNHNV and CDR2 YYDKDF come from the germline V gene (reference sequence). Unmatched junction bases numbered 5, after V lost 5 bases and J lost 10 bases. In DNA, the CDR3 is TGTGCCACCAGCCAAGGGACTAGCGGGAGGGCCGAGCAGTTCTTC. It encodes CATSQGTSGRAEQFF.

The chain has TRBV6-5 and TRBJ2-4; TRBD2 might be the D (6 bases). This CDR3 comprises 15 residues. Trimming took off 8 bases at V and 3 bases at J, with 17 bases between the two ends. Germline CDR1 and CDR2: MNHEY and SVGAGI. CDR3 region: CASSKSVSGKNIQYF. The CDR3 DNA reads TGTGCCAGCTCAAAATCGGTTAGCGGCAAAAACATTCAGTACTTC.

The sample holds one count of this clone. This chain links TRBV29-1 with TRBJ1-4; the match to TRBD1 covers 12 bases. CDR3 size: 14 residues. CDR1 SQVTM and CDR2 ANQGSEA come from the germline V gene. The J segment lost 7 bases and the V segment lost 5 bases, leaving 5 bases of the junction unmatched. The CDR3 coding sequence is TGCAGCGTTCGCGGGACAGGGGGCCGTGAAAAACTGTTTTTT. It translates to CSVRGTGGREKLFF.

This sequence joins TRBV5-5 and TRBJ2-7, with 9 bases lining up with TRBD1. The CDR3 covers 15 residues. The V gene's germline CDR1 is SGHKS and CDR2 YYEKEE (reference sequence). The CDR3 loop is CASTLGTGISYEQYV. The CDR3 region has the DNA TGTGCCAGCACCTTGGGGACAGGGATCTCCTACGAGCAGTACGTC.

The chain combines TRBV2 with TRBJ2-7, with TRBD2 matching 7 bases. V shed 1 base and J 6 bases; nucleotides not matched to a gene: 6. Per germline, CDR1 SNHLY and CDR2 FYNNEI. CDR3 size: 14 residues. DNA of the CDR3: TGTGCCAGCAGTGAAGGGATGACTAGCACCGAGCAGTACGTC. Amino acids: CASSEGMTSTEQYV.

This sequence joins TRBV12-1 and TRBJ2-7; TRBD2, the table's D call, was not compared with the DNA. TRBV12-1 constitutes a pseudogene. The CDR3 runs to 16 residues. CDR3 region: CASSHQTGLAIHEQYV. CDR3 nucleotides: TGTGCCAGCAGCCACCAAACGGGACTAGCAATCCACGAGCAGTACGTC.

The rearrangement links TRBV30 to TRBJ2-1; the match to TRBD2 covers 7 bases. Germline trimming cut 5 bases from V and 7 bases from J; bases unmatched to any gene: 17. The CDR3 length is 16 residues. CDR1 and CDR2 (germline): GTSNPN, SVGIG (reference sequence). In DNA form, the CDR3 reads TGTGCCTGGGTCCGGGTTACCTCGGCCGGGGGGAATGAGCAGTTCTTC. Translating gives CAWVRVTSAGGNEQFF.

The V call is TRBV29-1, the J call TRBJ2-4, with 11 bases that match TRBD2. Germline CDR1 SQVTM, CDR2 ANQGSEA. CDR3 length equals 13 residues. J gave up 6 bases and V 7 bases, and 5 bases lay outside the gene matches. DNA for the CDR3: TGCAGCGCCGCCACTAGCGGGAGAAACATTCAGTACTTC. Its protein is CSAATSGRNIQYF. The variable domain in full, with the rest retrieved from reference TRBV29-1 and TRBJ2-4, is SAVISQKPSRDICQRGTSLTIQCQVDSQVTMMFWYRQQPGQSLTLIATANQGSEATYESGFVIDKFPISRPNLTFSTLTVSNMSPEDSSIYLCSAATSGRNIQYFGAGTRLSVL.

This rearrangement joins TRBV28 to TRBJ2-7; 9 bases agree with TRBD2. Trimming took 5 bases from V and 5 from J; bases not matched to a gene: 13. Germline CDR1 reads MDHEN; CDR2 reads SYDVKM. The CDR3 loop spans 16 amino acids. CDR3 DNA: TGTGCCAGCAGTCCATTATTAGCGGGAGTTCTTGACGAGCAGTACTTC. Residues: CASSPLLAGVLDEQYF.

The CDR3 spells CSSSLGQGREQYV. CDR3 sequence (DNA): TGTTCCAGCAGCTTAGGACAGGGCCGCGAGCAGTACGTC. This chain uses TRBV7-9 with TRBJ2-7; 8 nucleotides line up with TRBD1. Germline V gives CDR1 SEHNR, CDR2 FQNEAQ (reference sequence). This CDR3 has 13 residues.

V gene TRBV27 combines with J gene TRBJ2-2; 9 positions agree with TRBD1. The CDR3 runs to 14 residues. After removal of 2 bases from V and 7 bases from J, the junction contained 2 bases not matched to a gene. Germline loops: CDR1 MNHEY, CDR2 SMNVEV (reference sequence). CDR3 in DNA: TGTGCCAGCAGTTTAACGACAGGGGGCGGGGAGCTGTTTTTT. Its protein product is CASSLTTGGGELFF.

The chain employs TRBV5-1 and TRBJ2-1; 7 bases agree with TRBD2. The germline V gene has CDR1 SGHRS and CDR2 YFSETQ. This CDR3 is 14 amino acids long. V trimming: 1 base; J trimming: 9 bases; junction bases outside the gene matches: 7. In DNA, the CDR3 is TGCGCCAGCAGCTTGCGGGAGGAATTTGGTGAGCAGTTCTTC. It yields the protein CASSLREEFGEQFF.

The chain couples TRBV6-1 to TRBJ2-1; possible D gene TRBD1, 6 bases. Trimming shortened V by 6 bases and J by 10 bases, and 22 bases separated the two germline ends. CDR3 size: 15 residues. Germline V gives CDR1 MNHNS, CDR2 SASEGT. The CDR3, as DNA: TGTGCCAGCAGCGAGAGTCCGGGACACGTTGCGGAGCAGTTCTTC. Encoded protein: CASSESPGHVAEQFF.